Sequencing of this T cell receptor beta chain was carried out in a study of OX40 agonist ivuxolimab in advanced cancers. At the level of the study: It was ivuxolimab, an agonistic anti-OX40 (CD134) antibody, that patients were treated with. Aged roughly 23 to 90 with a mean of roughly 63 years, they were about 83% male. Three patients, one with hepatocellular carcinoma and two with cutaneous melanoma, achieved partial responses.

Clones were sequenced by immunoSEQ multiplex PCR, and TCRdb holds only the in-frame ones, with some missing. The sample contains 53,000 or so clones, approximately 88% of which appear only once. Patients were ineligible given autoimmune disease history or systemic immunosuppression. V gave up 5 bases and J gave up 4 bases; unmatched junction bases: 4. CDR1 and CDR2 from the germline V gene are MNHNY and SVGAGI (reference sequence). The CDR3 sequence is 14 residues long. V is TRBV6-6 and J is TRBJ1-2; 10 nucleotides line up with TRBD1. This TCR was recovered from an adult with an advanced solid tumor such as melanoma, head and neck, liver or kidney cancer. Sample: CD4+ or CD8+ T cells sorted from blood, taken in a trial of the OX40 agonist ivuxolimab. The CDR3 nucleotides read TGTGCCAGCAGTGCCGGACAGGGGGGCTATGGCTACACCTTC. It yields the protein CASSAGQGGYGYTF.